The 14 T cell receptor beta chains below come from one sample, sequenced in a study of blood T cell repertoires in COVID-19. Clones were read by immunoSEQ multiplex PCR, and TCRdb kept only the in-frame ones, dropping some. This sample has about 380,000 clones, with 80% to 90% found just once. The specimen sequenced was peripheral blood. These receptors all stem from a man aged 40-49 years with acute or convalescent COVID-19.

This clone came up once. The V and J genes are TRBV5-1 and TRBJ1-6; D possibly corresponds to TRBD1 (5 bases). The CDR3 covers 15 residues. Trimming left V 2 bases short and J 8 bases short, with 14 bases between. CDR1 SGHRS and CDR2 YFSETQ come from the germline V gene. The CDR3 sequence is CASSLTAQGDSPLHF. Written as DNA, the CDR3 is TGCGCCAGCAGCTTAACGGCTCAAGGGGATTCACCCCTCCACTTT. Full variable domain (outside the CDR3, taken from reference TRBV5-1 and TRBJ1-6): KAGVTQTPRYLIKTRGQQVTLSCSPISGHRSVSWYQQTPGQGLQFLFEYFSETQRNKGNFPGRFSGRQFSNSRSEMNVSTLELGDSALYLCASSLTAQGDSPLHFGNGTRLTVT.

The DNA of the CDR3 is TGTGCCAGCAGCTCCACAGGGTTCACGGGATCGGGCACAGATACGCAGTATTTT. It yields the protein CASSSTGFTGSGTDTQYF. V usage is TRBV11-2 and J usage is TRBJ2-3, with D tentatively TRBD1 (6 bases). Trimming shortened V by 4 bases and J by 1 base, and 21 bases separated the two germline ends. Germline V gene data show CDR1 as SGHAT and CDR2 as FQNNGV. The CDR3 totals 18 residues.

V gene TRBV18 combines with J gene TRBJ1-1, with a weak D call TRBD1 (5 bases). There are 13 residues in the CDR3. V dropped 6 bases and J dropped 0 bases, with 8 bases sitting between them. Looked up from germline, CDR1 is KGHSH and CDR2 is LQKENI. CDR3 in amino acids: CASSGTMNTEAFF. The CDR3 DNA reads TGTGCCAGCTCCGGGACTATGAACACTGAAGCTTTCTTT.

This sequence joins TRBV6-7 and TRBJ1-2; 7 nucleotides align to TRBD1. TRBV6-7 is placed among ORFs of uncertain function. The CDR3 sequence is 12 residues long. J lost 6 bases, V lost 8 bases, and 6 bases had no gene match. CDR3 in amino acids: CASADRPDGYTF. CDR3 coding DNA: TGTGCCAGCGCGGACAGGCCAGATGGCTACACCTTC.

The chain uses TRBV7-8 and TRBJ2-5; D gene ambiguous. The ends were cut back, 7 bases at V and 2 bases at J, with 20 bases in the middle. Germline V gene data show CDR1 as SGHVS and CDR2 as FQNEAQ. The CDR3 runs 16 residues. The CDR3 coding sequence is TGTGCCAGCACACCTTTACTCTGGAGATCTCAAGAGACCCAGTACTTC. Protein product: CASTPLLWRSQETQYF. The variable domain in full, with the rest retrieved from reference TRBV7-8 and TRBJ2-5, is GAGVSQSPRYKVAKRGQDVALRCDPISGHVSLFWYQQALGQGPEFLTYFQNEAQLDKSGLPSDRFFAERPEGSVSTLKIQRTQQEDSAVYLCASTPLLWRSQETQYFGPGTRLLVL.

The CDR3 protein is CASSFMGQGPTTEAFF. The DNA of the CDR3 is TGTGCCAGCAGTTTTATGGGACAGGGGCCTACCACTGAAGCTTTCTTT. The chain uses TRBV28 and TRBJ1-1; 10 bases fit TRBD1. This CDR3 comprises 16 residues. CDR1 MDHEN and CDR2 SYDVKM come from the germline V gene. Germline trimming cut 3 bases from V and 4 bases from J; bases unmatched to any gene: 8.

The rearrangement joins TRBV7-3 to TRBJ2-1; TRBD2 matches 8 bases. The CDR3 loop spans 14 amino acids. Germline V gene sequence: CDR1 SGHTA, CDR2 FQGTGA. Trimming cost V 8 bases and J 7 bases; bases outside gene matches: 10. The CDR3 spells CASGESGGLNEQFF. The DNA of the CDR3 is TGTGCCAGCGGGGAGAGCGGGGGTTTAAATGAGCAGTTCTTC.

The chain couples TRBV30 to TRBJ2-2; 8 nucleotides line up with TRBD1. Germline values: CDR1 GTSNPN, CDR2 SVGIG (reference sequence). Trimming cost V 2 bases and J 6 bases; bases outside gene matches: 8. The CDR3 contains 15 residues. The CDR3 sequence is CAWSPGAGGSGELFF. The CDR3 nucleotides read TGTGCCTGGAGTCCAGGTGCAGGGGGCTCCGGGGAGCTGTTTTTT.

V gene TRBV24-1 combines with J gene TRBJ1-4; 7 bases are a match to TRBD1. The CDR3 extends over 16 amino acids. Germline loops: CDR1 KGHDR, CDR2 SFDVKD. Trimming at V came to 3 bases and at J to 4 bases, leaving 7 bases not matched to a gene. The CDR3, as DNA: TGTGCCACCAGTGATGCACGGGACAGTCTTAATGAAAAACTGTTTTTT. This translates into CATSDARDSLNEKLFF.

The chain links TRBV30 to TRBJ1-5, with D hard to call. V was pared by 1 base and J by 3 bases, with 10 bases between. The CDR3 consists of 14 residues. CDR1 GTSNPN and CDR2 SVGIG come from the germline V gene (reference sequence). CDR3 loop: CAWSDTRFNQPQHF. CDR3 DNA: TGTGCCTGGAGTGACACACGATTCAATCAGCCCCAGCATTTT.

The chain couples TRBV7-3 to TRBJ2-2, with 8 bases fitting TRBD1. The V and J ends lost 5 bases and 2 bases, in that order; junction bases with no gene match: 4. The CDR3 consists of 15 residues. From germline, CDR1 is SGHTA and CDR2 FQGTGA. CDR3 coding DNA: TGTGCCAGCAGCCAGGACAGGGCTAACACCGGGGAGCTGTTTTTT. Translation: CASSQDRANTGELFF.

The chain is built from TRBV3-1 (or the pseudogene TRBV3-2) and TRBJ2-3; TRBD2 might be the D (6 bases). Trimming stripped 0 bases from V and 5 bases from J, with 15 bases between. Germline-derived CDR1 and CDR2 are LGHDT and YNNKEL (reference sequence). The CDR3 length is 16 residues. For the CDR3, the DNA is TGTGCCAGCAGCCAAGATTACGGGGAGGAGGGAGATACGCAGTATTTT. Translating it yields CASSQDYGEEGDTQYF.

The chain uses TRBV18 and TRBJ1-1; 7 bases match TRBD1. V trimming: 3 bases; J trimming: 4 bases; junction bases outside the gene matches: 11. This CDR3 spans 16 amino acids. Germline-derived CDR1 and CDR2 are KGHSH and LQKENI. CDR3 loop: CASSPLLRQGGTEAFF. The CDR3 bases are TGTGCCAGCTCACCGCTACTTAGACAGGGCGGCACTGAAGCTTTCTTT.

The chain is built from TRBV7-9 and TRBJ2-7; 7 bases agree with TRBD1. With 5 bases clipped from V and 3 bases from J, the junction kept 7 bases outside the gene matches. The CDR3 is 14 residues long. CDR1 and CDR2 (germline): SEHNR, FQNEAQ (reference sequence). The CDR3 DNA sequence: TGTGCCAGCAGCCTTAGACAGGGAAACTACGAGCAGTACTTC. This sequence encodes CASSLRQGNYEQYF.